This T cell receptor (beta chain) derives from a study of blood T cells in healthy people across ages. Only a few counts were recorded for this clonotype. The antigen is not known. Points from the study as a whole: Per million T cells, TCR beta diversity dropped about linearly as age rose. In long-lived donors, naive CD4+ cell counts and diversity exceeded those of aged donors.

Using a J-beta primer mix together with a sample-barcoded 5' primer, a second PCR was run for 7 to 11 cycles. From the 5' RACE reads, TCRdb called clonotypes with MiXCR, one entry per CDR3 protein. The table has about 640,000 distinct CDR3 sequences, roughly 43% seen once; the top ten hold about 30%. Each donor gave 9 to 10 milliliters of peripheral blood. This CDR3 is 14 amino acids long. Germline CDR1 is SGHTA and CDR2 is FQGNSA. Trimming removed 4 bases at V and 2 bases at J, with 10 bases between. The genes are TRBV7-2 and TRBJ2-3; D gene uncertain. This clonotype was obtained from a man of 80 years or more in good health. The sequencing input was blood. CDR3 DNA sequence: TGTGCCAGCAGCTCATTTGTGTCCACAGATACGCAGTATTTT. Translated, it gives CASSSFVSTDTQYF.